This T cell receptor (beta chain) was captured in a study of T cell repertoires in cytomegalovirus infection. Whole-study context: CMV infection and matching HLA type were both indicated by public TCR beta signatures.

Trimming shortened V by 4 bases and J by 5 bases, and 18 bases separated the two germline ends. Germline CDR1 reads LNHDA; CDR2 reads SQIVND (reference sequence). This CDR3 contains 15 residues. TCRdb analysed the reads with MiXCR anew, one entry per CDR3 protein. The sample consists of about 130,000 distinct CDR3 sequences, under 30% of them appearing once. Study-wide results and caveats: Ex vivo, HLA-C-restricted CMV-specific TCR beta clonotypes prevailed over the rest of the response. Totalled public TCR beta family frequency picked out people who carried CMV plus the relevant HLA.

This clonotype turned up a few times. Its antigen remains unknown. The chain uses TRBV19 and TRBJ2-7; D may be TRBD1 or TRBD2 (6 bases each). This clonotype was obtained from a human donor in good health (CMV status not recorded). Some clones in this sample may be carry-over from other donors' samples. Material for sequencing was PBMCs, sequenced either directly or after in vitro stimulation (not recorded which). The CDR3 coding sequence is TGTGCCAGTAGTACCCCGGACAGACCGGGGGACGAGCAGTACTTC. Protein sequence: CASSTPDRPGDEQYF. The full variable domain, in which reference TRBV19 and TRBJ2-7 provide the parts outside the CDR3, is DGGITQSPKYLFRKEGQNVTLSCEQNLNHDAMYWYRQDPGQGLRLIYYSQIVNDFQKGDIAEGYSVSREKKESFPLTVTSAQKNPTAFYLCASSTPDRPGDEQYFGPGTRLTVT.